This TCR beta chain was profiled in a study of T cell repertoires in cytomegalovirus infection. For the study at large: HLA-B-restricted CMV epitopes that are well studied were used alongside recently identified HLA-C-restricted ones.

TCRdb ran MiXCR on the reads and lists one entry per CDR3 protein. There are tens of thousands of distinct CDR3 sequences in the sample; roughly 44% occur only once, and 90% to 95% lies in the top ten. Trimming pared 11 bases from V and 7 bases from J, leaving 15 bases between. Germline V gene data show CDR1 as SEHNR and CDR2 as FQNEAQ (reference sequence). This CDR3 contains 12 residues. This clonotype showed up just a few times. Antigen unknown. This chain links TRBV7-9 with TRBJ2-1, with D uncertain. The sequence derives from a human donor in good health (CMV status not recorded). Some clones in this sample may be carry-over from other donors' samples. The material was CD8+ T cells from cultured PBMCs, obtained from culture after CMV antigen stimulation. CDR3 nucleotides: TGTGCCGGATCGAACGTCCTTAATGAGCAGTTCTTC. Encoded protein: CAGSNVLNEQFF. Filled out from reference TRBV7-9 and TRBJ2-1, the complete variable domain reads DTGVSQNPRHKITKRGQNVTFRCDPISEHNRLYWYRQTLGQGPEFLTYFQNEAQLEKSRLLSDRFSAERPKGSFSTLEIQRTEQGDSAMYLCAGSNVLNEQFFGPGTRLTVL.